The clone carrying this T cell receptor (beta chain) has more than one count but fewer than ten. Antigen: not known. The data belong to a study of blood T cells in healthy people across ages. Whole-study findings and limits: Long-lived donors had more naive CD4+ cells and higher diversity than aged donors. With naive T cell percentage, TCR beta diversity showed a strong correlation.

Peripheral blood, roughly 9.3 milliliters per donor, was collected. For the second PCR, which ran for roughly 6 to 12 cycles, a sample-barcoded 5' primer and a J-beta primer mix were used. TCRdb reanalysed the 5' RACE reads using MiXCR and keeps one entry per CDR3 protein. In the table there are 500,000 to 600,000 distinct CDR3 sequences, 25% to 30% of which are singletons. This receptor was taken from a woman in her 70s in good health. The sequenced material came from blood.

In DNA form, the CDR3 reads TGTGCCAGCAGTCTCCAGGGGGATCCGCGAGGCTACACCTTC. Its translation: CASSLQGDPRGYTF. The gene calls are TRBV12-3 or TRBV12-4 and TRBJ1-2, with 7 bases matching TRBD1. V lost 5 bases to trimming and J lost 8 bases; unmatched junction nucleotides: 11. The CDR3 consists of 14 residues.